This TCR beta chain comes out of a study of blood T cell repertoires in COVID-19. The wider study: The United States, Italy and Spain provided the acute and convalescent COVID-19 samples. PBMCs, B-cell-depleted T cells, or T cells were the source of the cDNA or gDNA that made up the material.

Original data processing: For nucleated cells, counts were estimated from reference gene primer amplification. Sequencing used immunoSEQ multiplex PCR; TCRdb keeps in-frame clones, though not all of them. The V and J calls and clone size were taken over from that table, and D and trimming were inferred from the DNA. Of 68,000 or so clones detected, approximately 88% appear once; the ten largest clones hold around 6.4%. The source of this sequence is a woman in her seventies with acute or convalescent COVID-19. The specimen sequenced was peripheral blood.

The CDR3 loop reads CASSSTPGIYGYTF. In nucleotides, the CDR3 is TGTGCCAGCAGTTCTACACCGGGGATCTATGGCTACACCTTC. The chain links TRBV6-5 to TRBJ1-2; unclear D gene. The V end lost 4 bases, the J end lost 4 bases, and 13 bases lay between the germline ends. The CDR3 contains 14 residues. The germline CDR1 and CDR2 sequences are MNHEY and SVGAGI.